Listed below are T cell receptor beta chains from one sample, sequenced in a study of Tregs in tolerant kidney transplant recipients. Sequenced by immunoSEQ multiplex PCR; TCRdb stores in-frame clones only, minus some. The table has about 64,000 clones, 98% seen once. The source was Tregs from blood, collected before the transplant. The receptors derive from a human donor who received a combined kidney and bone marrow transplant. The CDR3 runs from the conserved cysteine through the conserved F or W. The D gene is left open where the match is weak. Clone size appears in some rows only: once, few, many, or a class for an expanded clone.

TGCGCCAGCAGCCAATCAGGACTAGCGGGTTACAATGAGCAGTTCTTC,CASSQSGLAGYNEQFF,-,TRBV4-3,TRBD2,TRBJ2-1
TGCAGCGTTGATTCCGGGACCCAGTACTTC,CSVDSGTQYF,-,TRBV29-1,-,TRBJ2-5
TGTGCCAGCAGTGTCCTAGCGGCGGGGTACAATGAGCAGTTCTTC,CASSVLAAGYNEQFF,-,TRBV28,TRBD2,TRBJ2-1
TGCGCCAGCAGCGGGACTAGCAGCGGGTCGGGCGAGACCCAGTACTTC,CASSGTSSGSGETQYF,-,TRBV5-1,TRBD2,TRBJ2-5
TGTGCCAGCAGTAGGTCCAGGGGATCCTACGAGCAGTACTTC,CASSRSRGSYEQYF,-,TRBV6-1,-,TRBJ2-7
TGTGCCAGTAAGACAGGGGGAAGGTCCTACAATGAGCAGTTCTTC,CASKTGGRSYNEQFF,-,TRBV6-5,TRBD1,TRBJ2-1
TGTGCCAGCAGCCTCCTTCTAGCGGAGGAGACCCAGTACTTC,CASSLLLAEETQYF,-,TRBV14,TRBD2,TRBJ2-5
TGTGTCAGAAGCTCCGGGACAGGGACCAGCAATCAGCCCCAGCATTTT,CVRSSGTGTSNQPQHF,-,TRBV7-5,-,TRBJ1-5
TGTGCCACTAAGACTAGTTTGTCCTACAATGAGCAGTTCTTC,CATKTSLSYNEQFF,-,TRBV27,-,TRBJ2-1
TGCGCCAACTTGGACAGGGGGGAATACTACGAGCAGTACTTC,CANLDRGEYYEQYF,-,TRBV10-1,TRBD1,TRBJ2-7
TGCGCCAGCAGCCGGGGCGGGGACTCCTACGAGCAGTACTTC,CASSRGGDSYEQYF,once,TRBV5-1,-,TRBJ2-7
TGTGCCAGCAGCCGCCCCACGGTAGATGCCTACGAGCAGTACTTC,CASSRPTVDAYEQYF,-,TRBV5-4,-,TRBJ2-7
TGTGCCAGTAATAGGGGATCTGGGGCCAACGTCCTGACTTTC,CASNRGSGANVLTF,-,TRBV19,-,TRBJ2-6
TGTGCCAGCAGCTTCCTCGAGGGCGGTGAGCAGTTCTTC,CASSFLEGGEQFF,-,TRBV14,-,TRBJ2-1
TGCAGCGTTCGGACAGGGACCACAGATACGCAGTATTTT,CSVRTGTTDTQYF,once,TRBV29-1,TRBD1,TRBJ2-3
TGTGCCAGCAGCGCGGATGGGCGGGACCTTATCTCCTACGAGCAGTACTTC,CASSADGRDLISYEQYF,-,TRBV4-2,-,TRBJ2-7
TGCAGCGTTGAGAGGGGGTACAACAATGAGCAGTTCTTC,CSVERGYNNEQFF,-,TRBV29-1,-,TRBJ2-1
TGTGCCAGCAGCCCAAGGGACTACAGGGAGCAGTTCTTC,CASSPRDYREQFF,-,TRBV11-3,TRBD2,TRBJ2-1
TGTGCCAGCAGTATTGGACAGAGCTATGGCTACACCTTC,CASSIGQSYGYTF,-,TRBV5-6,-,TRBJ1-2
TGCAGCGTTCTCGACAGGGCGACGAACACCGGGGAGCTGTTTTTT,CSVLDRATNTGELFF,-,TRBV29-1,TRBD1,TRBJ2-2
TGTGCCAGCAGCTTGCCCAGCGGGAGGGCCGTAGATACGCAGTATTTT,CASSLPSGRAVDTQYF,-,TRBV5-4,TRBD2,TRBJ2-3
TGTGCCAGCAGCCCCAGGAACCGGCTCGAGCAGTACTTC,CASSPRNRLEQYF,-,TRBV7-2,-,TRBJ2-7
TGTGCCAGCAGCTCGACAGGGGGCTTTGGCTACACCTTC,CASSSTGGFGYTF,-,TRBV7-2,TRBD1,TRBJ1-2
TGTGCCAGCAGGCGTACAGGGGGCCCAGGGCAGTACTTC,CASRRTGGPGQYF,-,TRBV28,TRBD1,TRBJ2-7
TGTGCCAGCAGCTTACAGGGGCGAGACCACACTGAAGCTTTCTTT,CASSLQGRDHTEAFF,-,TRBV7-2,-,TRBJ1-1
TGTGCCAGTAGTATTGCAGGGCCGGAGGATACGCAGTATTTT,CASSIAGPEDTQYF,-,TRBV19,-,TRBJ2-3
TGTGCCAGCAGCGGACGGACAAGCACAGATACGCAGTATTTT,CASSGRTSTDTQYF,-,TRBV9,-,TRBJ2-3
TGTGCCAGCTCACGGAACGACAGAGTCACCGGGGAGCTGTTTTTT,CASSRNDRVTGELFF,once,TRBV18,-,TRBJ2-2
TGTGCCAGCAGTCCCTTGGCGGGCGCGTGGAATGAGCAGTTCTTC,CASSPLAGAWNEQFF,-,TRBV2,-,TRBJ2-1
TGTGCCAGTAAAGGGGCCATCGGAAACACCATATATTTT,CASKGAIGNTIYF,-,TRBV19,-,TRBJ1-3
TGCAGTGCTAGAGATCGCGGGGAGCAGTACTTC,CSARDRGEQYF,-,TRBV20-1,-,TRBJ2-7
TGCAGCGCTGGTCCCGGGACAGGGTACGGCATTCAGTACTTC,CSAGPGTGYGIQYF,-,TRBV29-1,TRBD1,TRBJ2-4
TGTGCCAGCAGCGAGGCGCAGCCCCAGCATTTT,CASSEAQPQHF,-,TRBV28,-,TRBJ1-5
TGTGCCAGCAGTCTCCCGGGACAGGGTGGCTATGGCTACACCTTC,CASSLPGQGGYGYTF,once,TRBV2,TRBD1,TRBJ1-2
TGTGCCAGCAGTCGGTCTCTTTTCGGGACATTAGCGAACACCGGGGAGCTGTTTTTT,CASSRSLFGTLANTGELFF,-,TRBV2,-,TRBJ2-2
TGTGCCAGCAGCCCGCGAGGGACAGGGGGAAGCAATCAGCCCCAGCATTTT,CASSPRGTGGSNQPQHF,-,TRBV21-1,-,TRBJ1-5
TGTGCCAGTAGTATAGGAGGCCCCCAAAGGGGGAATGAGCAGTTCTTC,CASSIGGPQRGNEQFF,-,TRBV19,-,TRBJ2-1